A selection of T cell receptor beta chains follows, all from one sample in a study of blood T cell repertoires in COVID-19. TCRdb keeps only in-frame clones here, not all; method: immunoSEQ multiplex PCR. The table lists roughly 200,000 clones, around 84% of them singletons, with 3% to 3.5% in the top ten. The specimen sequenced was PBMCs or T cells enriched from blood (not recorded which). The origin of the receptors is a woman in her twenties or thirties who had been exposed to COVID-19. The conserved cysteine and the conserved F or W are not part of the CDR3 here. Size is stated for part of the rows, as once, few or many counts, or as a class when the clone is expanded.

>TRBV11-2|NA
ASNNRGNSPLH
>TRBV5-6|few
ASSFLLTDEQY
>TRBV15|NA
ATSTRDRGRGTEAF
>TRBV7-3|NA
ASSLSSGITDTQY
>TRBV3-1/TRBV3-2|NA
ASSQDTPRRDPPGTQY
>TRBV4-1|NA
ASSVLDSNTEAF
>TRBV14|NA
ASSQGHYEQY
>TRBV4-1|NA
ASSHWDNNSPLH
>TRBV7-9|few
ASSLTGESPLH
>TRBV27|NA
ASSLTGGDGELF
>TRBV7-6|NA
ASSSQATKETQY
>TRBV7-9|NA
ASSTGQGTFEQY
>TRBV5-1|NA
ASSLGVRDRVQETQY
>TRBV6-4|NA
ASRGDRNLRTEAF
>TRBV11-2|few
ASSLGYRALNTEAF
>TRBV30|NA
AWTAGAYEQY
>TRBV25-1|NA
ASRQGRNSPLH
>TRBV6-6|NA
ASSYGVRDQPQH
>TRBV12-3/TRBV12-4|once
ASSLLVPDTQY
>TRBV5-1|once
ASSLRTGPDTEAF
>TRBV13|NA
ASSSGGSIYNSPLH
>TRBV12-5|NA
ASGLVGAKNIQY
>TRBV2|once
ASSQGVGHEKLF
>TRBV25-1|NA
ASSDFRGLNEKLF
>TRBV9|once
ASSPSSAGVTDTQY
>TRBV9|NA
ARHRGQFNQPQH
>TRBV7-9|once
ASSLGSAGLAGSYEQY
>TRBV12-3/TRBV12-4|NA
ASSLTLDRVR
>TRBV2|NA
ASRSDRAGTEAF
>TRBV19|NA
ASSDAGAKWETQY
>TRBV29-1|few
SVDKGLGTEAF
>TRBV7-2|NA
ASSYRQSTDTQY
>TRBV9|NA
ASSARGTDAGYGYT
>TRBV9|NA
ASSTGGVNTEAF
>TRBV9|NA
ASSTPPGQGGQETQY
>TRBV4-3|once
ASSHDRGSREQY
>TRBV2|once
ASRSQVNADTQY
>TRBV9|NA
ASSVGGEGNSPLH
>TRBV18|NA
ASSGSTVPSYEQY
>TRBV6-2/TRBV6-3|NA
ASSYSGGDTQY
>TRBV10-3|NA
AIRDTVNYGYT
>TRBV10-3|NA
AIRAVHGTGGRQPQH
>TRBV6-5|NA
ASSNKAALNTIY
>TRBV19|NA
ASSIHSTGSGNTIY
>TRBV9|NA
ASSANTGQGSTEAF
>TRBV2|NA
ASSVVLAGTDTQY
>TRBV27|NA
ASSASSNEAF
>TRBV28|NA
ASSFFQGAAGGYT
>TRBV4-1|NA
ASSQEPPGGWTGELF
>TRBV27|NA
ASSLTGTGPDTQY
>TRBV2|once
ASSASSGGGEQY